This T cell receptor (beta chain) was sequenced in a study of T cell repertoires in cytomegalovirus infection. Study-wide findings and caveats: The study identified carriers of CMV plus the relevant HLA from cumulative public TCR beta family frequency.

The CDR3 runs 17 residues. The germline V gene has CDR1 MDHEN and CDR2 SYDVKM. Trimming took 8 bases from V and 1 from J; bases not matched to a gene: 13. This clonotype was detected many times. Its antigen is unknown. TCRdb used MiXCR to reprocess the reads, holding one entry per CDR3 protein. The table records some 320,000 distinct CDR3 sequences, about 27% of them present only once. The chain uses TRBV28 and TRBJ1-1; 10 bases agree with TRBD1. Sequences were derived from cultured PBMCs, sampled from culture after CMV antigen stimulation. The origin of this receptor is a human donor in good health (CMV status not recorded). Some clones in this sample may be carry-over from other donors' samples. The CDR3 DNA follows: TGTGCCAGCGATGGACAGGGGGTTTGGGGAAGGAACACTGAAGCTTTCTTT. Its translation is CASDGQGVWGRNTEAFF.